The clone carrying this T cell receptor (beta chain) was found many times. Antigen: not known. The CDR3 spans 17 residues. V lost 5 bases to trimming and J lost 1 base; unmatched junction nucleotides: 6. Per germline, CDR1 SGHTA and CDR2 FQGNSA. The source of the sample is a study of T cell repertoires in cytomegalovirus infection. TCRdb reprocessed the reads with MiXCR, giving one entry per CDR3 protein. This sample has roughly 700,000 distinct CDR3 sequences, with about 30% found just once. Sequencing was performed on cultured PBMCs, taken from culture after CMV antigen stimulation. This clonotype was obtained from a human donor in good health (CMV status not recorded). Some clones in this sample may be carry-over from other donors' samples. V is TRBV7-2 and J is TRBJ2-3; the match to TRBD2 covers 13 bases. CDR3 sequence (DNA): TGTGCCAGCAGCCGGACTAGCGGGGGAGCCGGCACAGATACGCAGTATTTT. Its protein is CASSRTSGGAGTDTQYF.